Listed below are T cell receptor beta chains from one sample, sequenced in a study of blood T cell repertoires in COVID-19. Assay: immunoSEQ multiplex PCR; the TCRdb copy retains only in-frame clones and omits some. The sample holds hundreds of thousands of clones; 75% to 90% are singletons and the top ten take around 4.4%. The sample was peripheral blood. These receptors came from a man in his forties with acute or convalescent COVID-19. Each CDR3 is given with its conserved first and last residue. D genes are given only for firm matches.

CDR3aa: CAWGSTGKVYF; CDR3nt: TGTGCCTGGGGATCCACAGGGAAAGTCTACTTT; d_gene: -; v_gene: TRBV30; j_gene: TRBJ1-6
CDR3aa: CASSLGPVQGKETQYF; CDR3nt: TGCGCCAGCAGCTTGGGGCCTGTACAGGGTAAAGAGACCCAGTACTTC; d_gene: -; v_gene: TRBV5-1; j_gene: TRBJ2-5
CDR3aa: CASSEYQGEGGGYTF; CDR3nt: TGTGCCAGCAGTGAATATCAAGGGGAGGGCGGTGGCTACACCTTC; d_gene: -; v_gene: TRBV25-1; j_gene: TRBJ1-2
CDR3aa: CASSGQGNTEAFF; CDR3nt: TGTGCCAGCAGTGGGCAGGGGAACACTGAAGCTTTCTTT; d_gene: -; v_gene: TRBV2; j_gene: TRBJ1-1
CDR3aa: CASSFRDNTDTQYF; CDR3nt: TGCGCCAGCAGCTTCCGGGACAACACAGATACGCAGTATTTT; d_gene: -; v_gene: TRBV5-1; j_gene: TRBJ2-3
CDR3aa: CASSTEPGTAGGYTF; CDR3nt: TGCGCCAGCAGCACCGAACCCGGGACAGCTGGGGGTTACACCTTC; d_gene: TRBD1; v_gene: TRBV5-1; j_gene: TRBJ1-2
CDR3aa: CASSSLGQGNYGYTF; CDR3nt: TGTGCCAGCAGTTCCCTAGGGCAGGGGAACTATGGCTACACCTTC; d_gene: -; v_gene: TRBV28; j_gene: TRBJ1-2
CDR3aa: CASSPGQGSYEQYF; CDR3nt: TGCGCCAGCAGCCCAGGACAGGGCTCCTACGAGCAGTACTTC; d_gene: TRBD1; v_gene: TRBV4-1; j_gene: TRBJ2-7
CDR3aa: CASSQALGGLLLKNIQYF; CDR3nt: TGTGCCAGCAGCCAAGCACTCGGGGGTTTGCTTTTAAAAAACATTCAGTACTTC; d_gene: -; v_gene: TRBV3-1/TRBV3-2; j_gene: TRBJ2-4
CDR3aa: CASSVRDSGQGTYEQYF; CDR3nt: TGTGCCAGCAGCGTACGTGACTCCGGACAGGGGACCTACGAGCAGTACTTC; d_gene: TRBD1; v_gene: TRBV9; j_gene: TRBJ2-7
CDR3aa: CSVERGPVQGVAFF; CDR3nt: TGCAGCGTTGAAAGGGGGCCGGTTCAAGGTGTAGCTTTCTTT; d_gene: TRBD1; v_gene: TRBV29-1; j_gene: TRBJ1-1
CDR3aa: CASSSIVATGVNTEAFF; CDR3nt: TGTGCCAGCAGCTCCATCGTGGCTACAGGGGTGAACACTGAAGCTTTCTTT; d_gene: TRBD1; v_gene: TRBV5-4; j_gene: TRBJ1-1
CDR3aa: CASSELGGLNYGYTF; CDR3nt: TGTGCCAGCAGTGAATTGGGGGGGCTGAACTATGGCTACACCTTC; d_gene: -; v_gene: TRBV25-1; j_gene: TRBJ1-2
CDR3aa: CASRHGGLPQTDTQYF; CDR3nt: TGTGCCAGCAGACACGGAGGACTCCCACAAACAGATACGCAGTATTTT; d_gene: -; v_gene: TRBV4-2; j_gene: TRBJ2-3
CDR3aa: CASRFGQGSADTQYF; CDR3nt: TGTGCCAGCAGATTCGGACAGGGTAGCGCAGATACGCAGTATTTT; d_gene: TRBD1; v_gene: TRBV5-4; j_gene: TRBJ2-3
CDR3aa: CASKADSSTDTQYF; CDR3nt: TGCGCCAGCAAGGCGGATTCTAGCACAGATACGCAGTATTTT; d_gene: -; v_gene: TRBV5-1; j_gene: TRBJ2-3
CDR3aa: CASSFLSGGAGGYTF; CDR3nt: TGTGCCAGCAGTTTTCTTTCCGGGGGGGCTGGTGGCTACACCTTC; d_gene: -; v_gene: TRBV27; j_gene: TRBJ1-2
CDR3aa: CASSVGSSGGAWKTDTQYF; CDR3nt: TGTGCCAGCAGCGTAGGGTCTAGCGGGGGGGCCTGGAAGACAGATACGCAGTATTTT; d_gene: TRBD2; v_gene: TRBV9; j_gene: TRBJ2-3